This TCR beta chain was recovered during a study of regulatory T cells in long-lasting Graves disease. Time point indicated: persistent/refractory GD, antithyroid drugs over 5 years with positive TRAb. Extracted PBMC RNA gave rise to the TCR library. This clonotype was counted a few times. Relying on iRepertoire HTBI primers and Arm-PCR of CDR3 regions, the team built TCR beta libraries. TCRdb re-called the multiplex PCR reads through MiXCR, storing one row per CDR3 protein. The sample gives 650,000 to 850,000 distinct CDR3 sequences, around 32% of which show up once; roughly 46% is in the top ten. The input for sequencing was peripheral blood mononuclear cells (PBMCs), taken when the disease was refractory, from a patient treated with antithyroid drugs. The sequence was collected from a female donor with Graves disease.

CDR3 loop: CASTQGGNQPQHF. For the CDR3, the DNA is TGTGCCAGCACCCAGGGAGGCAATCAGCCCCAGCATTTT. J is TRBJ1-5 and V is TRBV2; D perhaps matches TRBD1 (5 bases). Germline CDR1 reads SNHLY; CDR2 reads FYNNEI. CDR3 length: 13 amino acids. V was pared by 7 bases and J by 2 bases, with 9 bases between. Full variable domain (outside the CDR3, taken from reference TRBV2 and TRBJ1-5): EPEVTQTPSHQVTQMGQEVILRCVPISNHLYFYWYRQILGQKVEFLVSFYNNEISEKSEIFDDQFSVERPDGSNFTLKIRSTKLEDSAMYFCASTQGGNQPQHFGDGTRLSIL.